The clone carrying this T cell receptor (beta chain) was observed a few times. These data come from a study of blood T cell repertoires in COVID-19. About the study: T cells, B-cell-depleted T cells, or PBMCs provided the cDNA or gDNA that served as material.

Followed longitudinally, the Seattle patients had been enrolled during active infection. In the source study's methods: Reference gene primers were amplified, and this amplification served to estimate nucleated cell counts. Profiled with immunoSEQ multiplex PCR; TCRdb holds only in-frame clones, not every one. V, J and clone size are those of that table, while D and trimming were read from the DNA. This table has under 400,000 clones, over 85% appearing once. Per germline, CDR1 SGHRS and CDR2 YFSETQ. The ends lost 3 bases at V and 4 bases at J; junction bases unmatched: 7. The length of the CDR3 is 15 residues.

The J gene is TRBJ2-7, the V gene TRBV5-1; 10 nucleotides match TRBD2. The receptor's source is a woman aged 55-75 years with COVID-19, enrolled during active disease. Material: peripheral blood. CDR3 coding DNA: TGCGCCAGCAGCTCCCAAGCGGGGGGGCCTTACGAGCAGTACTTC. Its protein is CASSSQAGGPYEQYF.